The TCR beta chain described here comes from a study of blood T cell repertoires in COVID-19. Study as a whole: Acute and convalescent COVID-19 samples came from the United States, Italy and Spain. PBMCs, B-cell-depleted T cells, or T cells provided the cDNA or gDNA that made up the material.

Under the authors' procedure: The assay estimated nucleated cells by amplifying reference gene primers. The repertoire was sequenced with immunoSEQ multiplex PCR; TCRdb's copy has only in-frame clones and lacks some. V, J and clone size reflect that table, while D and trimming were determined from the DNA. The data contain some 260,000 clones, 82% of them singletons. Germline assignment: CDR1 MNHNS and CDR2 SASEGT. V lost 2 bases, J lost 6 bases, and 7 bases lay in between. This CDR3 comprises 13 residues. The specimen sequenced was peripheral blood. This chain links TRBV6-1 with TRBJ2-2; TRBD1 is a possible D gene (5 bases). This sequence originates from a woman aged 80 or older with active or convalescent COVID-19. The CDR3 DNA reads as TGTGCCAGCAGTGAAATGGGGCCCGGGGAGCTGTTTTTT. Its protein product is CASSEMGPGELFF.